What follows describes a single T cell receptor (beta chain). The data are from a study of technical replicates of blood from several donors. The CDR3 has 14 amino acids. Germline-derived CDR1 and CDR2 are SGHTA and FQGNSA. Between the trimmed V and J ends, which lost 0 bases and 7 bases, there was a span of 10 bases. The repertoire was sequenced with immunoSEQ multiplex PCR; TCRdb's copy has only in-frame clones and lacks some. This sample has roughly 62,000 clones, with just under 90% found just once. The clonotype comes from a human donor in good health. Some clones in this sample may be carry-over from other donors' samples. Input material: PBMCs. V is TRBV7-2 and J is TRBJ2-1; D possibly corresponds to TRBD2 (5 bases). The CDR3 spells CASSLAQSGNEQFF. In DNA form, the CDR3 reads TGTGCCAGCAGCTTAGCTCAATCGGGAAATGAGCAGTTCTTC.